The present TCR beta chain was sequenced within a study of T-cell memory formation after mild COVID-19. Study-wide context: Largely, the TCR clusters proved donor specific.

Many counts were recorded for this clonotype. Trimming took 6 bases from V and 8 from J, leaving 14 bases between them. Germline assignment: CDR1 DFQATT and CDR2 SNEGSKA (reference sequence). The CDR3 is made up of 12 amino acids. UMIs and sample barcodes were carried by the TCR alpha and TCR beta cDNA libraries that 5'RACE produced using constant-segment primers. Using its own MiXCR run on the 5' RACE reads, TCRdb lists one record per CDR3 protein. This table has 120,000 to 150,000 distinct CDR3 sequences, about 6% appearing once. This chain links TRBV20-1 with TRBJ2-1, with D maybe TRBD1 (6 bases). The sequence was obtained from an adult woman who had mild COVID-19 (a few samples of this study predate the infection). Cell type and time point are not known. Material: PBMCs or a T cell subset sorted from them (not recorded which). The CDR3 here is CSAQGIGDEQFF. The CDR3 DNA sequence: TGCAGTGCCCAGGGGATTGGTGATGAGCAGTTCTTC.